Listed here are 5 T cell receptor beta chains from one sample, sequenced in a study of shared clonotypes between healthy human individuals. Libraries were prepared by immunoSEQ multiplex PCR; TCRdb keeps only in-frame clonotypes and omits some of them. This sample has 850,000 to 1,200,000 clones, with around 74% found just once. Sequences were obtained from memory CD4+ T cells sorted from blood. Noted subset: CD45RA-negative fraction. These receptors were obtained from a man between 18 and 35 years old in good health.

J is TRBJ2-3 and V is TRBV11-1; D is ambiguous. CDR1 SGHAT and CDR2 FQDESV come from the germline V gene (reference sequence). The CDR3 is made up of 15 amino acids. V was clipped by 1 base and J by 1 base, with 9 bases between them. The CDR3: CASSLEGTRTDTQYF. CDR3 in DNA: TGTGCCAGCAGCTTAGAGGGCACCCGCACAGATACGCAGTATTTT.

This clone occurred once. The CDR3 sequence is CASSLGLLAGGQADTQYF. The CDR3 DNA follows: TGTGCCAGCAGCTTAGGTCTACTAGCGGGAGGACAGGCAGATACGCAGTATTTT. The chain combines TRBV7-6 with TRBJ2-3; 12 nucleotides match TRBD2. Germline V lookup: CDR1 SGHVS, CDR2 FNYEAQ. After removal of 1 base from V and 4 bases from J, the junction contained 9 bases not matched to a gene. The CDR3 spans 18 residues. Supplemented by reference TRBV7-6 and TRBJ2-3, the full variable domain reads GAGVSQSPRYKVTKRGQDVALRCDPISGHVSLYWYRQALGQGPEFLTYFNYEAQQDKSGLPNDRFSAERPEGSISTLTIQRTEQRDSAMYRCASSLGLLAGGQADTQYFGPGTRLTVL.

CDR3 sequence reads: CASSESGARSPLHF. The CDR3 DNA follows: TGCGCCAGCAGTGAGTCAGGAGCGCGATCACCCCTCCACTTT. The chain is built from TRBV10-2 and TRBJ1-6, with D hard to call. Germline V gene lookup returns CDR1 WSHSY and CDR2 SAAADI. This CDR3 comprises 14 residues. Trimming removed 0 bases at V and 10 bases at J, with 10 bases between.

J is TRBJ2-7 and V is TRBV19; 8 bases agree with TRBD1. The germline gives CDR1 LNHDA, CDR2 SQIVND (reference sequence). The ends lost 8 bases at V and 5 bases at J; junction bases unmatched: 8. There are 13 residues in the CDR3. DNA of the CDR3: TGTGCCAGTGGTAGACAGGGGCAAGACGAGCAGTACTTC. Protein: CASGRQGQDEQYF.

V and J are TRBV27 and TRBJ2-6; the D is unclear. There are 15 residues in the CDR3. V lost 6 bases and J 0 bases, leaving 9 bases between the germline ends. Germline CDR1 MNHEY, CDR2 SMNVEV (reference sequence). The CDR3 protein is CASRPNLSGANVLTF. CDR3 nucleotides: TGTGCCAGCAGACCAAATCTCTCTGGGGCCAACGTCCTGACTTTC.